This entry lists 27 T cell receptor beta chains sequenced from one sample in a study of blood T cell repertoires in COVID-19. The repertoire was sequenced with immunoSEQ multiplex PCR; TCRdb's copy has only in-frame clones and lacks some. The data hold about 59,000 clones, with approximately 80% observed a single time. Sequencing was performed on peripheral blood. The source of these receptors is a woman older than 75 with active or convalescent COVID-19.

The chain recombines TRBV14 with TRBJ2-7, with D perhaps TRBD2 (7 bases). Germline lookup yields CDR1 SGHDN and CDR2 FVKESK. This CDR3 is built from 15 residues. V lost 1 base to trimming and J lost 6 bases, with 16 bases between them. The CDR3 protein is CASSQVSGGRFEQYF. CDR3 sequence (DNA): TGTGCCAGCAGCCAAGTATCGGGGGGCCGATTCGAGCAGTACTTC.

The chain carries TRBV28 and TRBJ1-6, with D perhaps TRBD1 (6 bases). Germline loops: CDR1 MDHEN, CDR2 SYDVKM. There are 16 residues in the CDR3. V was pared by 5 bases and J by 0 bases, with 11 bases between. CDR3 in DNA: TGTGCCAGCAGTGGCGGGGGCGCCTCCTATAATTCACCCCTCCACTTT. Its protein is CASSGGGASYNSPLHF.

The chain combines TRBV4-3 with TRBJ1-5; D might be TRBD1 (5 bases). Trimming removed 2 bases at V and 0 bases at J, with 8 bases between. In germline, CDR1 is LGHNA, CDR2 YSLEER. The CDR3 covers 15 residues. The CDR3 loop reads CASSQYRGSNQPQHF. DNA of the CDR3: TGCGCCAGCAGCCAATATAGGGGTAGCAATCAGCCCCAGCATTTT.

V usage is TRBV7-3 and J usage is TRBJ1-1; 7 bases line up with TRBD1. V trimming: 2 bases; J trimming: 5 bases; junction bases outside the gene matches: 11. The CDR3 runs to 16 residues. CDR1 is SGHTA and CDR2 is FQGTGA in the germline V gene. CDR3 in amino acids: CASSLDQPGGLTEAFF. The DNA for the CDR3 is TGTGCCAGCAGCTTAGATCAACCAGGGGGATTGACTGAAGCTTTCTTT.

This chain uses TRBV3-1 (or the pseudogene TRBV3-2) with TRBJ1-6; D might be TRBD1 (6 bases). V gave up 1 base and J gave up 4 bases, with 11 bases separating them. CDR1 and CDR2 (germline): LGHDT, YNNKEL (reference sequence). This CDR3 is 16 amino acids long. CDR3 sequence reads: CASSQARTAYNSPLHF. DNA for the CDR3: TGTGCCAGCAGCCAAGCAAGGACAGCTTATAATTCACCCCTCCACTTT.

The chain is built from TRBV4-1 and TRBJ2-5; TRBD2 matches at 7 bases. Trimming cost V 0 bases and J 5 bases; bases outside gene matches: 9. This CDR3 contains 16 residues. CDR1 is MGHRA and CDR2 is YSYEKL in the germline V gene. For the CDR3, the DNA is TGCGCCAGCAGCCAAGAAGGTTCGACTAGCTCGGAGACCCAGTACTTC. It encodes CASSQEGSTSSETQYF.

The CDR3 spells CASSQSGRGREKLFF. The CDR3 DNA reads as TGCGCCAGCAGTCAATCTGGAAGGGGGCGGGAAAAACTGTTTTTT. The chain carries TRBV23-1 and TRBJ1-4, with 7 bases matching TRBD1. TRBV23-1 is filed as an ORF, its function uncertain. V lost 0 bases, J lost 8 bases, and 6 bases stayed unmatched. CDR3 length equals 15 residues.

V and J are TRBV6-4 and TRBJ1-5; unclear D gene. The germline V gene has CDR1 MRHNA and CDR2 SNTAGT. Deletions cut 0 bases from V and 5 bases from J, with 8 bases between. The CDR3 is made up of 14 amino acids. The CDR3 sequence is CASSDSRVDQPQHF. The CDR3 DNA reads TGTGCCAGCAGTGACTCGAGGGTTGATCAGCCCCAGCATTTT.

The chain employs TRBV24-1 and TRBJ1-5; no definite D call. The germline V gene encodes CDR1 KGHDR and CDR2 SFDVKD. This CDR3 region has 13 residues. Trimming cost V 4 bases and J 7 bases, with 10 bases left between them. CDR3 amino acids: CATSDISGQPQHF. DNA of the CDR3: TGTGCCACCAGTGACATCTCGGGGCAGCCCCAGCATTTT.

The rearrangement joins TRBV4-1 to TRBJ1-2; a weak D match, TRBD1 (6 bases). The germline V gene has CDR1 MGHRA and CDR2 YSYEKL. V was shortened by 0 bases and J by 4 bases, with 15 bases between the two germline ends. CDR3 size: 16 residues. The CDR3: CASSQDIRGAAYGYTF. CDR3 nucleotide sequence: TGCGCCAGCAGCCAAGATATTCGGGGGGCGGCCTATGGCTACACCTTC.

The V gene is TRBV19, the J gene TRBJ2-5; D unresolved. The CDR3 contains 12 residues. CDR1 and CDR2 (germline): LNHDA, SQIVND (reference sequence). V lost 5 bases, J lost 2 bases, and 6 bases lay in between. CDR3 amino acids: CASSLRQETQYF. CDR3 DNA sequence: TGTGCCAGTAGTCTTCGTCAAGAGACCCAGTACTTC.

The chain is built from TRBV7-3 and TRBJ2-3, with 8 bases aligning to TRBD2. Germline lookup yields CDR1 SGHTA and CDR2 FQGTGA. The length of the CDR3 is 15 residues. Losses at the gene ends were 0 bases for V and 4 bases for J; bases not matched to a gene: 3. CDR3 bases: TGTGCCAGCAGCTTAACAGCGGGGGACGCAGATACGCAGTATTTT. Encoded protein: CASSLTAGDADTQYF.

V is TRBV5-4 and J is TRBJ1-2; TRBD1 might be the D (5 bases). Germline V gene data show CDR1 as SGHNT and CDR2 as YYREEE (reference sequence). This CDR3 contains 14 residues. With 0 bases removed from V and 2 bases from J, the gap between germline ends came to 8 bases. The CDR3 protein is CASSLGQGNYGYTF. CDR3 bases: TGTGCCAGCAGCTTGGGGCAGGGAAACTATGGCTACACCTTC.

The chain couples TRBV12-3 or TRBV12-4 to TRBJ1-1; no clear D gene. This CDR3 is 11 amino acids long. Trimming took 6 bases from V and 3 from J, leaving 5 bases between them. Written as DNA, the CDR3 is TGTGCCAGCAGCCCCGACACTGAAGCTTTCTTT. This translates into CASSPDTEAFF.

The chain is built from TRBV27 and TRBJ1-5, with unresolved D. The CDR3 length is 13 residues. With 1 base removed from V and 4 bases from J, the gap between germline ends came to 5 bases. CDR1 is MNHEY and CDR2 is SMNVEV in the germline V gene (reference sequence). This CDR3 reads CASSLWLNQPQHF. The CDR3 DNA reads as TGTGCCAGCAGTTTATGGCTGAATCAGCCCCAGCATTTT.

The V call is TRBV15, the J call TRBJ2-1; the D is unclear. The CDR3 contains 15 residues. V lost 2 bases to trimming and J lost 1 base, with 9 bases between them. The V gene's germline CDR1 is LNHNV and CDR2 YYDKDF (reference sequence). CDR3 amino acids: CATSRQYGSYNEQFF. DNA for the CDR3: TGTGCCACCAGCAGACAGTATGGTTCCTACAATGAGCAGTTCTTC.

The CDR3 loop is CASSQTIASGNTIYF. CDR3 in DNA: TGTGCCAGCAGCCAAACAATAGCCTCTGGAAACACCATATATTTT. J is TRBJ1-3 and V is TRBV4-2; D unclear. The CDR3 length is 15 residues. The V gene's germline CDR1 is LGHNA and CDR2 YNFKEQ. Trimming shortened V by 2 bases and J by 0 bases, and 8 bases separated the two germline ends.

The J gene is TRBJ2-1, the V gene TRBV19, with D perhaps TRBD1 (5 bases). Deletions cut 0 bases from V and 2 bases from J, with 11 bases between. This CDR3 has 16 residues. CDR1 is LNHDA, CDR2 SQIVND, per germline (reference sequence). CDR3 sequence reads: CASSIDAGPPYNEQFF. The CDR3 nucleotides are TGTGCCAGTAGTATAGATGCAGGGCCCCCCTACAATGAGCAGTTCTTC.

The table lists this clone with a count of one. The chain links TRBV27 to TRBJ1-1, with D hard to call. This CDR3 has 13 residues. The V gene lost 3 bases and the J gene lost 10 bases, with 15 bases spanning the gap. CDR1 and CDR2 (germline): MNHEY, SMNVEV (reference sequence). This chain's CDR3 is CASSLSGVRRAFF. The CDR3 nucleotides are TGTGCCAGCAGTTTGTCCGGGGTAAGGAGAGCTTTCTTT.

CDR3 in DNA: TGCAGCGTCGCGGGGGTTTATGGCTACACCTTC. It specifies CSVAGVYGYTF. J is TRBJ1-2 and V is TRBV29-1, with D possibly TRBD1 on 5 matching bases. Germline-derived CDR1 and CDR2 are SQVTM and ANQGSEA. The V gene lost 6 bases and the J gene lost 5 bases, with 10 bases spanning the gap. CDR3 length equals 11 residues.

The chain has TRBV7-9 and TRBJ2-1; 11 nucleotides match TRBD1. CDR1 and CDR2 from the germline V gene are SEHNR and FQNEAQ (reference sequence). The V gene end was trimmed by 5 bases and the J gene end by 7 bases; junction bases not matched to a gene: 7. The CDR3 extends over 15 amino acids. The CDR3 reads CASSPGTGGENEQFF. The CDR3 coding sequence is TGTGCCAGCAGCCCCGGGACAGGGGGGGAAAATGAGCAGTTCTTC.

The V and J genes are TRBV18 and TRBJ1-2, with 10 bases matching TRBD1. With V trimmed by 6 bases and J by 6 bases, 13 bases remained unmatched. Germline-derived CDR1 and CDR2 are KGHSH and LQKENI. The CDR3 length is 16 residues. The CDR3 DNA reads TGTGCCAGCTCGCCCGGGACAGGGGCTTATCCACATGGCTACACCTTC. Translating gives CASSPGTGAYPHGYTF. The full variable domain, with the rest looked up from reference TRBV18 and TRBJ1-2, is NAGVMQNPRHLVRRRGQEARLRCSPMKGHSHVYWYRQLPEEGLKFMVYLQKENIIDESGMPKERFSAEFPKEGPSILRIQQVVRGDSAAYFCASSPGTGAYPHGYTFGSGTRLTVV.

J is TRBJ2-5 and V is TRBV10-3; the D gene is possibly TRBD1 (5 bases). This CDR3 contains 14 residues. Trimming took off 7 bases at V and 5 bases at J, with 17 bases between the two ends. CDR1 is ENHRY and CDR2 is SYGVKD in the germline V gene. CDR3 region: CAIKTSGPVETQYF. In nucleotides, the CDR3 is TGTGCCATCAAGACTTCAGGGCCCGTTGAGACCCAGTACTTC.

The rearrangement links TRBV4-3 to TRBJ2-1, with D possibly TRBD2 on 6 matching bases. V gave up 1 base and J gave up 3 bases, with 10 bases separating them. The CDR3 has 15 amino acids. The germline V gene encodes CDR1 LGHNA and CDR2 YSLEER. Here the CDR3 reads CASSQALGSYNEQFF. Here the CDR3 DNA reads TGCGCCAGCAGCCAAGCCCTCGGGAGCTACAATGAGCAGTTCTTC.

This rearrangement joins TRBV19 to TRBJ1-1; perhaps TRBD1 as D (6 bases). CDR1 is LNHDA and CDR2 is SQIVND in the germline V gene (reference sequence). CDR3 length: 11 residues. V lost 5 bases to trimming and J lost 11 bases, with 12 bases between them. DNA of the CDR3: TGTGCCAGTAGTGAACAGGGTGCGGCTTTCTTT. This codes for CASSEQGAAFF.

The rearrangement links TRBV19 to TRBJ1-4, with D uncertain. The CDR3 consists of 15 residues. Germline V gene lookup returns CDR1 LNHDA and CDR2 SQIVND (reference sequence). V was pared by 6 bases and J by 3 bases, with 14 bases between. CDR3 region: CASRKRREANEKLFF. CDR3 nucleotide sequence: TGTGCCAGTAGAAAAAGGCGTGAGGCTAATGAAAAACTGTTTTTT.

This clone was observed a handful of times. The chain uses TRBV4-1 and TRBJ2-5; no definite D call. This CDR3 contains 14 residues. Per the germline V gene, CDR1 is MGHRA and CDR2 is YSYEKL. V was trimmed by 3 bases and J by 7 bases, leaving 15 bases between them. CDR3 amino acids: CASSQSSLYGTQYF. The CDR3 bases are TGCGCCAGCAGCCAGAGTTCTCTCTATGGGACCCAGTACTTC.